Following are 32 T cell receptor beta chains from one sample sequenced in a study of T-cell memory formation after mild COVID-19. TCRdb fed the 5' RACE reads into MiXCR, producing one record per CDR3 protein. This sample has about 310,000 distinct CDR3 sequences; 15% occur once, and the top ten carry around a fifth. Sequencing was performed on PBMCs or a T cell subset sorted from them (not recorded which). These receptors were obtained from a man aged 18 to 30 who had mild COVID-19 (a few samples of this study predate the infection). Cell type and time point are not known.

This clonotype was observed a few times. This sequence joins TRBV18 and TRBJ2-3, with D uncertain. CDR1 KGHSH and CDR2 LQKENI come from the germline V gene. The CDR3 contains 16 residues. V dropped 0 bases and J dropped 1 base, with 11 bases sitting between them. CDR3 region: CASSPPPSVGTDTQYF. The CDR3 region has the DNA TGTGCCAGCTCACCACCGCCTAGTGTTGGCACAGATACGCAGTATTTT.

This clonotype was counted at least ten times. V is TRBV18 and J is TRBJ1-2; D is perhaps TRBD1 (5 bases). CDR3 length: 14 residues. V was cut by 4 bases and J by 2 bases, with 11 bases left in between. Germline CDR1 reads KGHSH; CDR2 reads LQKENI. CDR3 coding DNA: TGTGCCAGCTCACTTGGGACGGTAAACTATGGCTACACCTTC. Protein sequence: CASSLGTVNYGYTF.

This clonotype was counted a few times. The chain carries TRBV12-3 or TRBV12-4 and TRBJ2-1; D is perhaps TRBD2 (7 bases). The CDR3 covers 14 residues. Trimming took off 6 bases at V and 7 bases at J, with 16 bases between the two ends. The DNA of the CDR3 is TGTGCCAGCAGCCGCGGGGGCCAGGGGAATGAGCAGTTCTTC. Amino acids: CASSRGGQGNEQFF.

The V call is TRBV7-2, the J call TRBJ1-2; D gene unclear. The ends were cut back, 5 bases at V and 7 bases at J, with 11 bases in the middle. CDR1 is SGHTA, CDR2 FQGNSA, per germline. The CDR3 is made up of 12 amino acids. As DNA, the CDR3 is TGTGCCAGCAGCCCTGGACTGCCTGGCTACACCTTC. Translating it yields CASSPGLPGYTF.

The J gene is TRBJ2-3, the V gene TRBV7-3; a weak D match, TRBD1 (5 bases). Germline CDR1 reads SGHTA; CDR2 reads FQGTGA. The V gene lost 8 bases and the J gene lost 2 bases, with 11 bases spanning the gap. This CDR3 comprises 13 residues. CDR3 bases: TGTGCCAGCTCACAGGATACCACAGATACGCAGTATTTT. Its protein is CASSQDTTDTQYF.

This clonotype came up a few times. The chain carries TRBV9 and TRBJ2-5, with 9 bases fitting TRBD2. Germline CDR1 reads SGDLS; CDR2 reads YYNGEE. After removal of 0 bases from V and 2 bases from J, the junction contained 2 bases not matched to a gene. CDR3 size: 15 residues. CDR3 nucleotide sequence: TGTGCCAGCAGCGTAGTAGCGGGGGAGCAAGAGACCCAGTACTTC. Its protein product is CASSVVAGEQETQYF.

This clonotype was counted ten times or more. The genes are TRBV2 and TRBJ2-7; D may be TRBD1 (6 bases). The CDR3 runs 12 residues. The germline V gene has CDR1 SNHLY and CDR2 FYNNEI. The V and J ends lost 6 bases and 2 bases respectively, with 8 bases between them. The CDR3, as DNA: TGTGCCAGCAGGGACAGAGCCTACGAGCAGTACTTC. This encodes CASRDRAYEQYF.

V is TRBV6-2 or TRBV6-3 and J is TRBJ2-1; D is ambiguous. Trimming stripped 5 bases from V and 4 bases from J, with 15 bases between. The germline CDR1 and CDR2 sequences are MNHEY and SVGEGT. CDR3 length: 15 amino acids. The chain's CDR3 is CASSRSRSPYNEQFF. Here the CDR3 DNA reads TGTGCCAGCAGTAGGTCCCGGTCTCCTTACAATGAGCAGTTCTTC.

This clonotype was detected only a few times. The chain combines TRBV5-1 with TRBJ1-1; TRBD1 might be the D (5 bases). Germline CDR1 is SGHRS and CDR2 is YFSETQ. The CDR3 sequence is 14 residues long. Between the trimmed V and J ends, which lost 1 base and 4 bases, there was a span of 11 bases. The CDR3 loop is CASSLWGVRTEAFF. In DNA form, the CDR3 reads TGCGCCAGCAGCTTGTGGGGGGTACGCACTGAAGCTTTCTTT.

This clonotype was counted only a few times. The V call is TRBV12-3 or TRBV12-4, the J call TRBJ2-3; a weak D match, TRBD1 (5 bases). The V end lost 3 bases, the J end lost 0 bases, and 10 bases lay between the germline ends. The length of the CDR3 is 15 residues. The CDR3 is CASSFKGLSTDTQYF. For the CDR3, the DNA is TGTGCCAGCAGTTTTAAGGGGCTCAGCACAGATACGCAGTATTTT.

This chain links TRBV3-1 with TRBJ2-1; 14 nucleotides line up with TRBD2. Trimming at V came to 4 bases and at J to 3 bases, leaving 8 bases not matched to a gene. CDR1 LGHDT and CDR2 YNNKEL come from the germline V gene (reference sequence). The length of the CDR3 is 18 residues. CDR3 sequence (DNA): TGTGCCAGCAGCCCCACCGGACTAGCGGGGGGAAGCTACAATGAGCAGTTCTTC. It encodes CASSPTGLAGGSYNEQFF.

This clonotype was detected a few times. The chain recombines TRBV20-1 with TRBJ2-5; D not resolved. Germline V gene lookup returns CDR1 DFQATT and CDR2 SNEGSKA (reference sequence). The CDR3 extends over 12 amino acids. The V gene lost 3 bases and the J gene lost 4 bases, with 9 bases spanning the gap. The CDR3 region is CSASGQAETQYF. The CDR3 region has the DNA TGCAGTGCTAGTGGGCAGGCAGAGACCCAGTACTTC.

This clonotype was seen only a few times. The J gene is TRBJ2-2, the V gene TRBV29-1; D call uncertain. This CDR3 has 12 residues. The germline CDR1 and CDR2 sequences are SQVTM and ANQGSEA. V was shortened by 5 bases and J by 5 bases, with 9 bases between the two germline ends. DNA of the CDR3: TGCAGCGTTTCTAGGGAAACCGGGGAGCTGTTTTTT. Its protein product is CSVSRETGELFF.

This clonotype was found a few times. The chain couples TRBV10-3 to TRBJ1-3; D unclear. There are 14 residues in the CDR3. V was cut by 5 bases and J by 2 bases, with 10 bases left in between. Germline loops: CDR1 ENHRY, CDR2 SYGVKD. Here the CDR3 reads CAISRPGAGNTIYF. CDR3 DNA sequence: TGTGCCATCAGTCGACCGGGCGCTGGAAACACCATATATTTT.

This chain uses TRBV2 with TRBJ2-7; D remains unclear. Germline V CDR1 and CDR2: SNHLY, FYNNEI. With 4 bases removed from V and 3 bases from J, the gap between germline ends came to 10 bases. This CDR3 spans 13 amino acids. The CDR3 reads CASSGEAHYEQYV. CDR3 sequence (DNA): TGTGCCAGCAGTGGGGAAGCCCACTACGAGCAGTACGTC.

The chain employs TRBV7-9 and TRBJ2-2; 7 bases agree with TRBD1. The V segment lost 10 bases and the J segment 0 bases; nucleotides outside the gene matches: 2. Germline CDR1 reads SEHNR; CDR2 reads FQNEAQ (reference sequence). The CDR3 consists of 13 residues. CDR3 nucleotides: TGTGCCATAGACAGGGCGAACACCGGGGAGCTGTTTTTT. The encoded protein is CAIDRANTGELFF.

J is TRBJ1-2 and V is TRBV3-1; TRBD1 might be the D (5 bases). The length of the CDR3 is 12 residues. V dropped 1 base and J dropped 8 bases, with 8 bases sitting between them. Germline loops: CDR1 LGHDT, CDR2 YNNKEL (reference sequence). The CDR3 protein is CASSQAGLGYTF. The CDR3 region has the DNA TGTGCCAGCAGCCAAGCAGGGTTGGGCTACACCTTC.

The chain employs TRBV12-3 or TRBV12-4 and TRBJ2-3; D remains ambiguous. V was trimmed by 0 bases and J by 2 bases, leaving 6 bases between them. The length of the CDR3 is 14 residues. The CDR3 sequence is CASSLAEFTDTQYF. The CDR3 DNA reads as TGTGCCAGCAGTTTAGCGGAGTTCACAGATACGCAGTATTTT.

This clonotype has ten or more counts. The V gene is TRBV7-2, the J gene TRBJ1-6; D not resolved. V lost 0 bases and J 10 bases, leaving 13 bases between the germline ends. The germline V gene encodes CDR1 SGHTA and CDR2 FQGNSA. CDR3 length: 15 residues. CDR3 residues: CASSLAPGSYSPLHF. CDR3 bases: TGTGCCAGCAGCTTAGCGCCAGGCAGCTACTCACCCCTCCACTTT.

This clonotype was counted many times. The chain links TRBV10-3 to TRBJ1-2; maybe TRBD1 (5 bases). The CDR3 loop spans 14 amino acids. The germline V gene encodes CDR1 ENHRY and CDR2 SYGVKD. Trimming removed 7 bases from V and 2 bases from J, with 14 bases in between. The CDR3 sequence: CAITPRGGNYGYTF. The CDR3, as DNA: TGTGCCATCACTCCAAGGGGAGGGAACTATGGCTACACCTTC.

J is TRBJ1-5 and V is TRBV20-1; D is unclear. V lost 3 bases and J 4 bases, leaving 10 bases between the germline ends. CDR3 size: 13 residues. Germline loops: CDR1 DFQATT, CDR2 SNEGSKA (reference sequence). CDR3 region: CSASRHINQPQHF. CDR3 DNA sequence: TGCAGTGCTAGTCGGCACATAAATCAGCCCCAGCATTTT.

The chain is built from TRBV12-3 or TRBV12-4 and TRBJ2-5, with TRBD2 as a possible D gene (6 bases). The CDR3 has 14 residues. Trimming removed 6 bases from V and 3 bases from J, with 14 bases in between. This CDR3 reads CASSLGSLEETQYF. CDR3 coding DNA: TGTGCCAGCAGCCTCGGGAGCCTCGAAGAGACCCAGTACTTC.

The rearrangement uses TRBV6-2 or TRBV6-3 and TRBJ2-1, with 8 bases aligning to TRBD2. V was pared by 6 bases and J by 2 bases, with 6 bases of the junction left unmatched. Germline V lookup: CDR1 MNHEY, CDR2 SVGEGT. The CDR3 has 15 amino acids. CDR3 protein: CASSKSGGTYNEQFF. The CDR3 coding sequence is TGTGCCAGCAGCAAGAGCGGGGGAACCTACAATGAGCAGTTCTTC.

There are a few counts of this clonotype. The genes are TRBV27 and TRBJ1-2; D uncertain. The germline V and J ends were trimmed by 2 bases and 4 bases, with 14 bases remaining between them. Germline CDR1 is MNHEY and CDR2 is SMNVEV (reference sequence). The CDR3 totals 15 residues. The DNA of the CDR3 is TGTGCCAGCAGTTTAGCCAGATCGGGTCCCTATGGCTACACCTTC. As protein: CASSLARSGPYGYTF.

This clonotype was found a few times. The gene calls are TRBV7-2 and TRBJ2-7; 10 bases agree with TRBD1. CDR3 length equals 15 residues. After removal of 5 bases from V and 4 bases from J, the junction contained 8 bases not matched to a gene. Per the germline V gene, CDR1 is SGHTA and CDR2 is FQGNSA. This CDR3 reads CASSPADRGVYEQYF. As DNA, the CDR3 is TGTGCCAGCAGCCCCGCGGACAGGGGGGTATACGAGCAGTACTTC.

This clonotype has only a few counts. The V call is TRBV5-6, the J call TRBJ1-2; D remains ambiguous. CDR3 length: 14 amino acids. Trimming removed 1 base from V and 2 bases from J, with 9 bases in between. Per the germline V gene, CDR1 is SGHDT and CDR2 is YYEEEE. The CDR3 region is CASSLLNRNYGYTF. DNA for the CDR3: TGTGCCAGCAGCTTGCTAAACAGAAACTATGGCTACACCTTC.

This clonotype was detected a few times. V and J are TRBV12-5 and TRBJ2-5, with TRBD2 as a possible D gene (6 bases). V was pared by 6 bases and J by 1 base, with 12 bases between. Germline V lookup: CDR1 LGHNT, CDR2 FRNRAP. The CDR3 runs 14 residues. The CDR3 sequence: CASGQGLLQETQYF. The CDR3 DNA follows: TGTGCTAGTGGGCAGGGACTGCTCCAAGAGACCCAGTACTTC.

The gene calls are TRBV7-9 and TRBJ1-3; no definite D call. Per germline, CDR1 SEHNR and CDR2 FQNEAQ (reference sequence). The V gene lost 3 bases and the J gene lost 0 bases, with 9 bases spanning the gap. The CDR3 totals 15 residues. DNA for the CDR3: TGTGCCAGCAGCTTCACACAGAGCTCTGGAAACACCATATATTTT. It specifies CASSFTQSSGNTIYF.

This clonotype was found a few times. The chain joins TRBV6-5 to TRBJ2-3; the D gene is possibly TRBD2 (6 bases). The V end was cut by 1 base, the J end by 0 bases, with 8 bases between. This CDR3 is built from 15 residues. Germline CDR1 MNHEY, CDR2 SVGAGI. The CDR3 is CASSYWGTSTDTQYF. The DNA for the CDR3 is TGTGCCAGCAGTTACTGGGGGACTAGCACAGATACGCAGTATTTT.

The chain uses TRBV12-3 or TRBV12-4 and TRBJ2-1, with D perhaps given as TRBD1 or TRBD2 (5 bases each). V lost 4 bases and J 9 bases, leaving 10 bases between the germline ends. This CDR3 contains 12 residues. The CDR3 nucleotides read TGTGCCAGCAGTTCGGGACGGACTGAGCAGTTCTTC. Encoded protein: CASSSGRTEQFF.

This clonotype has more than one count but fewer than ten. V gene TRBV6-1 combines with J gene TRBJ1-1, with 7 bases aligning to TRBD1. The CDR3 contains 11 residues. Trimming took 6 bases from V and 8 from J; bases not matched to a gene: 3. Germline V gene data show CDR1 as MNHNS and CDR2 as SASEGT. CDR3 in amino acids: CASSAGQEAFF. CDR3 bases: TGTGCCAGCAGCGCGGGACAGGAAGCTTTCTTT.

V gene TRBV6-5 combines with J gene TRBJ2-3, with unresolved D. The CDR3 has 15 amino acids. Germline V gene lookup returns CDR1 MNHEY and CDR2 SVGAGI. V lost 0 bases and J lost 1, with 8 bases in between. CDR3 sequence: CASSYSEARTDTQYF. The CDR3 DNA follows: TGTGCCAGCAGTTACTCCGAAGCGCGCACAGATACGCAGTATTTT.